These T cell receptor beta chains were read from a single sample in a study of cytomegalovirus exposure and HLA in healthy donors. Profiled with immunoSEQ multiplex PCR; TCRdb holds only in-frame clones, not every one. The sample includes fewer than 350,000 clones, about 87% of them seen just once. The sample taken for sequencing was PBMCs. The receptor set was obtained from a woman between 18 and 29 years old in good health and CMV-seronegative. Each CDR3 is given with its conserved first and last residue. Each record gives: clone size, CDR3 length, V gene, J gene, D gene, CDR3 protein, CDR3 DNA. The D gene is left open where the match is weak. Size tells how often a clone was seen (once, few, many) or the class of an expanded clone, and some rows leave it out.

NA,14,TRBV4-1,TRBJ2-1,NA,CASSPRRGVNEQFF,TGCGCCAGCAGCCCCCGCAGGGGGGTCAATGAGCAGTTCTTC
NA,15,TRBV5-1,TRBJ2-3,TRBD2,CASSLVAGEKDTQYF,TGCGCCAGCAGCTTGGTAGCGGGGGAAAAAGATACGCAGTATTTT
NA,15,TRBV5-1,TRBJ1-1,NA,CASSSGTLVGTEAFF,TGCGCCAGCAGCTCCGGGACACTAGTCGGGACTGAAGCTTTCTTT
NA,13,TRBV9,TRBJ2-1,TRBD2,CASSHRGGNEQFF,TGTGCCAGCAGCCACCGGGGGGGCAATGAGCAGTTCTTC
NA,16,TRBV19,TRBJ1-1,TRBD1,CASTTAWTGRATEAFF,TGTGCCAGTACCACAGCTTGGACAGGGAGAGCCACTGAAGCTTTCTTT
NA,15,TRBV7-8,TRBJ2-1,TRBD1,CASSLADRGGDEQFF,TGTGCCAGCAGCTTAGCGGACAGGGGAGGGGATGAGCAGTTCTTC
NA,15,TRBV15,TRBJ2-5,TRBD1,CATSRGGQGQETQYF,TGTGCCACCAGCAGGGGGGGACAGGGTCAAGAGACCCAGTACTTC
NA,15,TRBV19,TRBJ2-7,TRBD1,CASRPGQGVPYEQYF,TGTGCCAGTAGGCCGGGACAGGGGGTTCCCTACGAGCAGTACTTC
NA,14,TRBV7-8,TRBJ2-2,NA,CASSLGQNTEELFF,TGTGCCAGCAGCTTAGGTCAGAACACCGAGGAGCTGTTTTTT
NA,16,TRBV9,TRBJ2-3,NA,CASSVVPVGLTDAQYF,TGTGCCAGCAGCGTAGTTCCAGTTGGTTTGACAGATGCGCAGTATTTT
NA,16,TRBV18,TRBJ1-1,TRBD1,CASTPGQGAGNTEAFF,TGTGCCAGCACTCCGGGACAGGGGGCAGGGAACACTGAAGCTTTCTTT
NA,14,TRBV7-9,TRBJ2-7,TRBD1,CASRPADRGYEQYF,TGTGCCAGCAGACCCGCTGACAGGGGCTACGAGCAGTACTTC
NA,17,TRBV4-1,TRBJ1-6,TRBD1,CASSQDRWETGYSPLHF,TGCGCCAGCAGCCAAGATCGGTGGGAGACAGGGTATTCACCCCTCCACTTT
NA,18,TRBV7-8,TRBJ2-1,NA,CASSLLRDSKISDNEQFF,TGTGCCAGCAGCTTACTCCGCGACAGTAAGATATCGGACAATGAGCAGTTCTTC
NA,15,TRBV18,TRBJ1-2,NA,CASSPQGMNDYGYTF,TGTGCCAGCTCACCACAGGGGATGAACGACTATGGCTACACCTTC
NA,14,TRBV5-6,TRBJ1-6,NA,CASSRTAATSPLHF,TGTGCCAGCAGCCGGACAGCAGCCACCTCACCCCTCCACTTT
NA,16,TRBV9,TRBJ2-6,TRBD2,CASSGGSGAGANVLTF,TGTGCCAGCAGCGGGGGGAGCGGGGCTGGGGCCAACGTCCTGACTTTC
NA,13,TRBV4-2,TRBJ2-5,NA,CASSQVRGETQYF,TGTGCCAGCAGCCAAGTAAGGGGAGAGACCCAGTACTTC
NA,17,TRBV23-1,TRBJ2-2,TRBD1,CASSQSPTGENTGELFF,TGCGCCAGCAGTCAATCTCCGACAGGGGAGAACACCGGGGAGCTGTTTTTT
NA,12,TRBV5-4,TRBJ2-7,NA,CASSLRSLEQYF,TGTGCCAGCAGCTTGCGCAGTCTCGAGCAGTACTTC
NA,16,TRBV19,TRBJ2-4,TRBD1,CASSIWTGLAKNIQYF,TGTGCCAGTAGTATATGGACAGGTCTAGCCAAAAACATTCAGTACTTC
NA,15,TRBV5-6,TRBJ2-5,TRBD1,CASSLPGTGRETQYF,TGTGCCAGCAGCTTACCCGGGACAGGGCGAGAGACCCAGTACTTC
once,16,TRBV11-2,TRBJ1-6,NA,CASSLFTFPDNSPLHF,TGTGCCAGCAGCTTGTTTACTTTCCCGGATAATTCACCCCTCCACTTT
NA,19,TRBV6-1,TRBJ2-5,TRBD2,CASSEAMGFLAGGRETQYF,TGTGCCAGCAGTGAAGCGATGGGGTTCCTAGCGGGGGGGCGAGAGACCCAGTACTTC
NA,15,TRBV29-1,TRBJ2-1,NA,CSVEGGALTYNEQFF,TGCAGCGTTGAGGGGGGGGCATTGACCTACAATGAGCAGTTCTTC
NA,14,TRBV9,TRBJ2-2,TRBD1,CASSVARTGGELFF,TGTGCCAGCAGCGTAGCAAGGACAGGCGGGGAGCTGTTTTTT
NA,18,TRBV5-4,TRBJ1-5,TRBD1,CASSYYTGIRGSNQPQHF,TGTGCCAGCAGCTACTACACAGGGATCAGGGGGAGCAATCAGCCCCAGCATTTT
few,15,TRBV5-4,TRBJ1-4,NA,CASRANPGANEKLFF,TGTGCCAGCAGAGCTAACCCGGGGGCTAATGAAAAACTGTTTTTT